A single TCR beta chain is shown here with its context. The data stem from a study of T cell changes during pregnancy in multiple sclerosis. TCRdb keeps only in-frame clones here, not all; method: immunoSEQ multiplex PCR. The data show roughly 46,000 clones, 84% seen once. The trim removed 1 base at V and 2 bases at J, leaving 2 bases unmatched. CDR1 is SGHRS and CDR2 is YFSETQ in the germline V gene. This CDR3 has 15 residues. Sample: CD4+ T cells from peripheral blood mononuclear cells, taken before pregnancy. This clonotype was sampled from a female donor with multiple sclerosis, enrolled in a pregnancy study. The chain carries TRBV5-1 and TRBJ2-3, with 9 positions matching TRBD1. The CDR3 sequence: CASSLTGGPTDTQYF. The CDR3 nucleotides read TGCGCCAGCAGCTTGACAGGGGGCCCCACAGATACGCAGTATTTT.